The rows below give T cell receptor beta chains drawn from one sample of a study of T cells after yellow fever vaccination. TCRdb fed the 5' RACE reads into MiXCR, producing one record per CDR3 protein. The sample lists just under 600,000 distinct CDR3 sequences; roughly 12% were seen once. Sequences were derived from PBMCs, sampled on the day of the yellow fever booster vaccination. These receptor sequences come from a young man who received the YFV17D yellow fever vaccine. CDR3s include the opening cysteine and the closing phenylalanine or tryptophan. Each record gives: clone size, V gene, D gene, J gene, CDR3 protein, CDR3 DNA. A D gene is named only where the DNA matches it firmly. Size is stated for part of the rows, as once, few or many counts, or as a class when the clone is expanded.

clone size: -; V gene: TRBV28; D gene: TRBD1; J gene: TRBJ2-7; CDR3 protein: CASSDPGQTYEQYF; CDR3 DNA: TGTGCCAGCAGTGACCCGGGACAGACCTACGAGCAGTACTTC
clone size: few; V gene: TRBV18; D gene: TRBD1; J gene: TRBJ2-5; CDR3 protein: CASSPNRGPTETQYF; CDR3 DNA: TGTGCCAGCTCACCAAACAGGGGACCCACAGAGACCCAGTACTTC
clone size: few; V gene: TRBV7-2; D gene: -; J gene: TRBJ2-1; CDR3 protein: CASSPRGGDEQFF; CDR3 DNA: TGTGCCAGCAGCCCTAGGGGGGGCGACGAGCAGTTCTTC
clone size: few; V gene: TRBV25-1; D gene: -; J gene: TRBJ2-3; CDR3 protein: CASSEEDFRVNTQYF; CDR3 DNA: TGTGCCAGCAGTGAAGAGGACTTCCGCGTAAATACGCAGTATTTT
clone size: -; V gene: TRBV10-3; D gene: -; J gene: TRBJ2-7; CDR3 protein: CAISELEGTYEQYF; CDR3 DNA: TGTGCCATCAGTGAGCTGGAGGGGACCTACGAGCAGTACTTC
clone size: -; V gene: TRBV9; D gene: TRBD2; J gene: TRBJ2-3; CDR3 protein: CASSVEGGSDTQYF; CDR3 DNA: TGTGCCAGCAGCGTGGAGGGCGGGAGTGATACGCAGTATTTT
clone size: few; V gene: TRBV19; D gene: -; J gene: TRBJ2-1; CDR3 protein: CASSITWADNEQFF; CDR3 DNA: TGTGCCAGTAGTATAACGTGGGCTGACAATGAGCAGTTCTTC
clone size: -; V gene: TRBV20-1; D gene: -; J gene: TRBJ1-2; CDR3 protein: CSASATGRGGYTF; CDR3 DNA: TGCAGTGCTAGCGCCACAGGGAGAGGGGGCTACACCTTC
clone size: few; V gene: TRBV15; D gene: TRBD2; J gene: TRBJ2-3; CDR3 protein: CATSRVGAGFSDTQYF; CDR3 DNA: TGTGCCACCAGCAGAGTGGGAGCGGGGTTCTCAGATACGCAGTATTTT
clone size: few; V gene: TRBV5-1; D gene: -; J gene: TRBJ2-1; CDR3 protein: CASSPNPDKQVDEQFF; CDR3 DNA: TGCGCCAGCAGCCCGAACCCGGACAAGCAGGTCGATGAGCAGTTCTTC
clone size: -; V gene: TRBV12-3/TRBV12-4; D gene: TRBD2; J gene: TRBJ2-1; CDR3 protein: CASSQTSGRQTQQFF; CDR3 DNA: TGTGCCAGCAGTCAGACTAGCGGGAGGCAGACCCAGCAGTTCTTC
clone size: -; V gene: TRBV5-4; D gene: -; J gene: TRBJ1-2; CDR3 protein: CASRPGRAYGYTF; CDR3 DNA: TGTGCCAGCAGACCCGGAAGGGCCTATGGCTACACCTTC
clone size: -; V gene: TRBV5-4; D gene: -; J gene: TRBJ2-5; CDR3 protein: CASSLAAYQETQYF; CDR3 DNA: TGTGCCAGCAGCTTGGCAGCATACCAAGAGACCCAGTACTTC
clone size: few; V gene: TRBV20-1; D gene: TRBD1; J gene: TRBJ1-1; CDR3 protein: CSAAQGLVTEAFF; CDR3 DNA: TGCAGTGCGGCACAGGGGCTGGTAACTGAAGCTTTCTTT
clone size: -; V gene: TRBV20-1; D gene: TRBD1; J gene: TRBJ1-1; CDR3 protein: CSATQGHTEAFF; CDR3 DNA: TGCAGTGCAACACAGGGGCACACTGAAGCTTTCTTT
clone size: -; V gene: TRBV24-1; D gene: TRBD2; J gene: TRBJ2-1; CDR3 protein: CATSAVAGYNEQFF; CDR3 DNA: TGTGCCACCAGTGCGGTAGCGGGGTACAATGAGCAGTTCTTC
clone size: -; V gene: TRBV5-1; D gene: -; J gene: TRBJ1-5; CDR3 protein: CASSLGAPNSNQPQHF; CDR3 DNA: TGCGCCAGCAGCTTGGGGGCTCCAAATAGCAATCAGCCCCAGCATTTT
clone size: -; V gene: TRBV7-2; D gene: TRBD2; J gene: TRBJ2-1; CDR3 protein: CASSLSRLAGAYNEQFF; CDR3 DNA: TGTGCCAGCAGCTTATCTCGACTAGCGGGAGCCTACAATGAGCAGTTCTTC
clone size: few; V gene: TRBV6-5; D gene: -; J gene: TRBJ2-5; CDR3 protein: CAAGTGKETQYF; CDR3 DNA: TGTGCCGCCGGGACTGGAAAAGAGACCCAGTACTTC
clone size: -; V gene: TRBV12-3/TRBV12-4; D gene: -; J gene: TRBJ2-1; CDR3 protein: CASRLRNRRIYNEQFF; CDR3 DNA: TGTGCCAGCAGACTTAGGAACCGGCGGATCTACAATGAGCAGTTCTTC
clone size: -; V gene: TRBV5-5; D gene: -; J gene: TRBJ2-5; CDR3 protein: CASSPGDPSAETQYF; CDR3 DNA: TGTGCCAGCAGCCCTGGGGACCCCTCGGCGGAGACCCAGTACTTC
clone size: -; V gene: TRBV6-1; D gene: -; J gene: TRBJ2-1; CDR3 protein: CASTGPNLGNEQFF; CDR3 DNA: TGTGCCAGCACTGGACCGAACCTCGGCAATGAGCAGTTCTTC
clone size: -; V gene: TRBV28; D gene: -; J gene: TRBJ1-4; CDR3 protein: CASSKRPSPTLNEKLFF; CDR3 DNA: TGTGCCAGCAGTAAGAGGCCCAGTCCCACGCTTAATGAAAAACTGTTTTTT
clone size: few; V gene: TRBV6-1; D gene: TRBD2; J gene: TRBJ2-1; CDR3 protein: CASTDRAGEGQQFF; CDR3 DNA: TGTGCCAGCACCGACCGAGCGGGAGAGGGGCAGCAGTTCTTC
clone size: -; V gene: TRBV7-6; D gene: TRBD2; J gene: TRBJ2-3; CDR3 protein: CASSLALAGGPAGTDTQYF; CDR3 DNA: TGTGCCAGCAGCTTAGCGCTTGCGGGAGGACCCGCCGGCACAGATACGCAGTATTTT
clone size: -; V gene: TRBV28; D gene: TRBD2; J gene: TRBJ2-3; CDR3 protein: CASTDSDGSGRSDTQYF; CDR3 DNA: TGTGCCAGCACCGACAGCGACGGGAGCGGGAGGTCAGATACGCAGTATTTT
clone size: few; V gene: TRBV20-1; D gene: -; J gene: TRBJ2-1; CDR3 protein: CSAPAGGASSYNEQFF; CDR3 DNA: TGCAGTGCGCCCGCTGGGGGGGCGAGCTCCTACAATGAGCAGTTCTTC
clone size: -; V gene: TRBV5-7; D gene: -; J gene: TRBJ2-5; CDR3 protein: CASSWAGAQTQYF; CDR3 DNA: TGTGCCAGCAGCTGGGCGGGGGCTCAGACCCAGTACTTC
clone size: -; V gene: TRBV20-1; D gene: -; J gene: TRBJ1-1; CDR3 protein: CSATQDSMNTEAFF; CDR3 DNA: TGCAGTGCTACACAGGACAGCATGAACACTGAAGCTTTCTTT